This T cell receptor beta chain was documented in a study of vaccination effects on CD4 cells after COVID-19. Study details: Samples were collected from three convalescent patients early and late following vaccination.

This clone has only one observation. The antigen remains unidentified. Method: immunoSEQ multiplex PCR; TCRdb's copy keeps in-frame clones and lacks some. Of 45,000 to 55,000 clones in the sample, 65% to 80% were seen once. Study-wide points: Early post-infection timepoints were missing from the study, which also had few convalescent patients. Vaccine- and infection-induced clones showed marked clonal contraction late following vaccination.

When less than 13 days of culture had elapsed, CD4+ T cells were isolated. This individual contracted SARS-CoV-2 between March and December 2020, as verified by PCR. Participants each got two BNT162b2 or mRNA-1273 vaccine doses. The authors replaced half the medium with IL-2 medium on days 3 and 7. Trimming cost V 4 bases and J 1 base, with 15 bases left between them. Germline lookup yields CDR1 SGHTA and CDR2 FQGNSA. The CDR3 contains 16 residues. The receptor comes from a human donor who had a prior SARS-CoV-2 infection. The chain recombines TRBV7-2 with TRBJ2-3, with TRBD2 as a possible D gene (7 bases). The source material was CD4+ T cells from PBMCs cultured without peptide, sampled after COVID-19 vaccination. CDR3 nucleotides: TGTGCCAGCAGCTATTGGGGGAGGGGGGGCACAGATACGCAGTATTTT. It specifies CASSYWGRGGTDTQYF.